A single sample is the source of the 5 T cell receptor beta chains below, sequenced in a study of blood T cell repertoires in COVID-19. Produced via immunoSEQ multiplex PCR; TCRdb's table is partial and in-frame only. The sample contains roughly 110,000 clones, about three quarters of which appear only once. Sequenced sample: peripheral blood. All receptors derive from a man in his 70s with acute or convalescent COVID-19.

The chain uses TRBV2 and TRBJ1-3; possible D gene TRBD1, 6 bases. The CDR3 is made up of 14 amino acids. Germline lookup yields CDR1 SNHLY and CDR2 FYNNEI. The V end was cut by 4 bases, the J end by 4 bases, with 11 bases between. Written as DNA, the CDR3 is TGTGCCAGCAGTGCCCCAGGGGTGGGAAACACCATATATTTT. It specifies CASSAPGVGNTIYF.

This chain links TRBV11-3 with TRBJ2-1, with D unresolved. Looked up from germline, CDR1 is SGHNT and CDR2 is YENEEA. V was shortened by 3 bases and J by 9 bases, with 9 bases between the two germline ends. The CDR3 extends over 12 amino acids. The CDR3 here is CASSLGPAEQFF. CDR3 bases: TGTGCCAGCAGCTTGGGCCCAGCTGAGCAGTTCTTC.

The count of this clone is one. The chain employs TRBV13 and TRBJ1-3; TRBD1 agrees at 7 bases. CDR1 PRHDT and CDR2 FYEKMQ come from the germline V gene (reference sequence). V trimming: 5 bases; J trimming: 4 bases; junction bases outside the gene matches: 11. This CDR3 comprises 16 residues. The CDR3: CASSRQDRSIGNTIYF. The CDR3 nucleotides read TGTGCCAGCAGCCGCCAGGACAGGTCGATAGGAAACACCATATATTTT.

The chain couples TRBV5-1 to TRBJ2-7; TRBD1 might be the D (6 bases). There are 15 residues in the CDR3. The germline V and J ends were trimmed by 5 bases and 4 bases, with 19 bases remaining between them. Germline V gene sequence: CDR1 SGHRS, CDR2 YFSETQ. The CDR3: CASREDWDTLYEQYF. DNA for the CDR3: TGCGCCAGCAGAGAGGATTGGGACACCCTGTACGAGCAGTACTTC.

The chain recombines TRBV6-6 with TRBJ2-7; 7 nucleotides agree with TRBD1. The length of the CDR3 is 14 residues. Germline V gene data show CDR1 as MNHNY and CDR2 as SVGAGI (reference sequence). V lost 6 bases, J lost 3 bases, and 8 bases stayed unmatched. The CDR3, as DNA: TGTGCCAGCAGATCCGGGACAGCCCTCTACGAGCAGTACTTC. The encoded protein is CASRSGTALYEQYF.